The clone carrying this T cell receptor (beta chain) was observed a handful of times. Clones were sequenced by immunoSEQ multiplex PCR, and TCRdb holds only the in-frame ones, with some missing. The table has some 90,000 clones, 70% to 90% seen once. As to time point: after dendritic cell vaccination, including at tumor progression/relapse. This entry is derived from a study of glioma-infiltrating T cells after dendritic cell vaccination. Study details: Three intradermal dendritic cell vaccine injections were given every two weeks.

The CDR3 length is 16 residues. Trimming pared 2 bases from V and 7 bases from J, leaving 20 bases between. Sequencing used blood, obtained after dendritic cell vaccination. The chain carries TRBV23-1 and TRBJ1-2; a weak D match, TRBD1 (5 bases). TRBV23-1 is an ORF, and what it does is uncertain. The receptor comes from a human donor with glioblastoma. The CDR3 DNA reads as TGCGCCAGCAGTCAACCCCTTTTTGGGACGGAGGGTGGCTACACCTTC. It encodes CASSQPLFGTEGGYTF.